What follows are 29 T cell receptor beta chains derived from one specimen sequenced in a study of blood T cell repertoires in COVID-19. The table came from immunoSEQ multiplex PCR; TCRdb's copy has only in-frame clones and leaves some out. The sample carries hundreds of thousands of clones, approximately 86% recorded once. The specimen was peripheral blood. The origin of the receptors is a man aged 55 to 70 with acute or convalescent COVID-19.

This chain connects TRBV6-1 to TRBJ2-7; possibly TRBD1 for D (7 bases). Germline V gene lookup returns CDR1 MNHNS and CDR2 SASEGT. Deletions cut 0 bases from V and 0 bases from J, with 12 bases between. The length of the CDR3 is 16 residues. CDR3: CASSEARRGLSYEQYF. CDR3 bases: TGTGCCAGCAGTGAAGCGCGGAGGGGGCTCTCCTACGAGCAGTACTTC.

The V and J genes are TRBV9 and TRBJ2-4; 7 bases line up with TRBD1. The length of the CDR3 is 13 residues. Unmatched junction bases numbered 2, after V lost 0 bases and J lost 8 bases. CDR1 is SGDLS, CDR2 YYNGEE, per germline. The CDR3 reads CASSVVGQDIQYF. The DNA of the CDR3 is TGTGCCAGCAGCGTAGTCGGACAGGACATTCAGTACTTC.

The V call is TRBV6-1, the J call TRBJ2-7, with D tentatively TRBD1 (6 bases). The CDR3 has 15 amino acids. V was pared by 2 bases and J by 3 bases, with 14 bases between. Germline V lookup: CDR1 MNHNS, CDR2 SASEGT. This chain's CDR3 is CASSELAGVSYEQYF. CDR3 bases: TGTGCCAGCAGTGAATTGGCAGGGGTAAGCTACGAGCAGTACTTC.

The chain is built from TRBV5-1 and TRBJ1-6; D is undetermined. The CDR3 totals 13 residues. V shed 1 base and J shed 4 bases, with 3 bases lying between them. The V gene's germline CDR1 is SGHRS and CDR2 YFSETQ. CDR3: CASSLQYNSPLHF. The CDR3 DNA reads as TGCGCCAGCAGCTTGCAGTATAATTCACCCCTCCACTTT.

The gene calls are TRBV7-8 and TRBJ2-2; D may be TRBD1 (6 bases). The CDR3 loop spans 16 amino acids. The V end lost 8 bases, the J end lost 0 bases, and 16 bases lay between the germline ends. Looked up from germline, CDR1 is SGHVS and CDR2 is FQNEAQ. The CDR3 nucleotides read TGTGCCAGCCTGGACAGATCTAAAGCGAACACCGGGGAGCTGTTTTTT. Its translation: CASLDRSKANTGELFF.

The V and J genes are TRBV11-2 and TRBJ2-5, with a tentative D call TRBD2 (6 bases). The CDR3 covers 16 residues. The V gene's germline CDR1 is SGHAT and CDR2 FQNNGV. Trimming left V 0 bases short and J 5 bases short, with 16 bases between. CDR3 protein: CASSLESAASVETQYF. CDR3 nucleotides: TGTGCCAGCAGCTTAGAATCGGCGGCTAGCGTGGAGACCCAGTACTTC. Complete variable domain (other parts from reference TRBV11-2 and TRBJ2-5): EAGVAQSPRYKIIEKRQSVAFWCNPISGHATLYWYQQILGQGPKLLIQFQNNGVVDDSQLPKDRFSAERLKGVDSTLKIQPAKLEDSAVYLCASSLESAASVETQYFGPGTRLLVL.

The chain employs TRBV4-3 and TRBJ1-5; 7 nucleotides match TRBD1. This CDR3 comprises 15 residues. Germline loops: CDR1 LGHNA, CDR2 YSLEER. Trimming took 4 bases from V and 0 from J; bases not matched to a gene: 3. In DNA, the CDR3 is TGCGCCAGCAGCCGGACAGGCTATAGCAATCAGCCCCAGCATTTT. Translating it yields CASSRTGYSNQPQHF.

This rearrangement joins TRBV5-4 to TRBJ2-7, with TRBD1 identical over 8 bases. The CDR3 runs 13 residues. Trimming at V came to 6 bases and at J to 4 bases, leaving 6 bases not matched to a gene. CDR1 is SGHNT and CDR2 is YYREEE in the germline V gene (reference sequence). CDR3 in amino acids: CASTGQGRYEQYF. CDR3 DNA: TGTGCCAGCACAGGACAGGGAAGGTACGAGCAGTACTTC.

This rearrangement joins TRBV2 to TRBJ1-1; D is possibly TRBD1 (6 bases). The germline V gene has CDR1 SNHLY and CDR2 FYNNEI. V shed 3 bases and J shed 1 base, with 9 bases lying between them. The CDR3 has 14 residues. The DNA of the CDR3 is TGTGCCAGCAGTGAGTCCAGGGGGAACACTGAAGCTTTCTTT. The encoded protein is CASSESRGNTEAFF.

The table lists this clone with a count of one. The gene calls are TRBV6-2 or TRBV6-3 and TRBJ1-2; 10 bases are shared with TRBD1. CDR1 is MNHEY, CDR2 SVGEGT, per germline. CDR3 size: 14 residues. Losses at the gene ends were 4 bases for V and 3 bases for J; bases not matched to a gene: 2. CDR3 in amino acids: CASSLTGGDYGYTF. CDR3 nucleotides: TGTGCCAGCAGTTTGACAGGGGGCGACTATGGCTACACCTTC.

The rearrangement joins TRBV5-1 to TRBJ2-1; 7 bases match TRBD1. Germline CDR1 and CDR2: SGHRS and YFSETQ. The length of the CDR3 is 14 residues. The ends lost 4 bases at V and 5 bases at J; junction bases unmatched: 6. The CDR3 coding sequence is TGCGCCAGCAGCAAGGGGACAGCGAACAATGAGCAGTTCTTC. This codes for CASSKGTANNEQFF.

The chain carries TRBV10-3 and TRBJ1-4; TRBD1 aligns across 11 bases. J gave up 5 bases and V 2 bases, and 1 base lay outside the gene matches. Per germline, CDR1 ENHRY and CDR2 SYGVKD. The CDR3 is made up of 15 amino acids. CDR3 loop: CAISEGTGGNEKLFF. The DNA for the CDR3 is TGTGCCATCAGTGAGGGGACAGGGGGAAATGAAAAACTGTTTTTT.

CDR3 nucleotides: TGCGCCAGCAGCCCGGTGATTCAAGAGACCCAGTACTTC. Amino acid sequence: CASSPVIQETQYF. The chain employs TRBV5-1 and TRBJ2-5; no clear D. The length of the CDR3 is 13 residues. The ends were cut back, 4 bases at V and 2 bases at J, with 9 bases in the middle. Germline CDR1 reads SGHRS; CDR2 reads YFSETQ.

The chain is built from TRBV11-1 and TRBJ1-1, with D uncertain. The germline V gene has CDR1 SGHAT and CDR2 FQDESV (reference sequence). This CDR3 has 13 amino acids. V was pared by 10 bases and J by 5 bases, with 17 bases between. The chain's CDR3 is CATKNREDTEAFF. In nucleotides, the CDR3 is TGTGCCACCAAGAATCGGGAGGATACTGAAGCTTTCTTT. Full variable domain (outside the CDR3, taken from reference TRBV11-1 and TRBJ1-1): EAEVAQSPRYKITEKSQAVAFWCDPISGHATLYWYRQILGQGPELLVQFQDESVVDDSQLPKDRFSAERLKGVDSTLKIQPAELGDSAMYLCATKNREDTEAFFGQGTRLTVV.

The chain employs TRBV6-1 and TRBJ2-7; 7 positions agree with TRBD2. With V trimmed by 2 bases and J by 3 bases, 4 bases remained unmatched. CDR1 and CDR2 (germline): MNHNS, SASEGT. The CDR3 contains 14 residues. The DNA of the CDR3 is TGTGCCAGCAGTGAAAGGGGAGGGGTCTACGAGCAGTACTTC. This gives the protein CASSERGGVYEQYF.

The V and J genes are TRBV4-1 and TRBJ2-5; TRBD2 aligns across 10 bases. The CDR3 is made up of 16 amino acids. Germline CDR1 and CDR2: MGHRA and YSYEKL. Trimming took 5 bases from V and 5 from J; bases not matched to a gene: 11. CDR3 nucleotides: TGCGCCAGCAGCTCCGCAGCGGGGGGGCCGGGTGAGACCCAGTACTTC. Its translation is CASSSAAGGPGETQYF.

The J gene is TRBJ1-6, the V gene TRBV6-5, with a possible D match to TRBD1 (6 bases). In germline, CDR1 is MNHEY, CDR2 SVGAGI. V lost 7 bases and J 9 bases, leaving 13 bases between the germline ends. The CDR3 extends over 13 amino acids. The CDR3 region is CASTWGGLSPLHF. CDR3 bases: TGTGCCAGCACCTGGGGGGGGCTTTCACCCCTCCACTTT.

The CDR3 is CATSRDRGQPQHF. Written as DNA, the CDR3 is TGTGCCACCAGCAGAGATCGAGGCCAGCCCCAGCATTTT. The chain joins TRBV15 to TRBJ1-5; D not resolved. CDR3 length: 13 amino acids. CDR1 LNHNV and CDR2 YYDKDF come from the germline V gene (reference sequence). Between the trimmed V and J ends, which lost 0 bases and 7 bases, there was a span of 7 bases.

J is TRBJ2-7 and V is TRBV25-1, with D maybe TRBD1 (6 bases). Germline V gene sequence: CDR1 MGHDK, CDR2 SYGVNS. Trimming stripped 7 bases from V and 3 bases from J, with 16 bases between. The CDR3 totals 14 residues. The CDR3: CASKSDRKDYEQYF. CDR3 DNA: TGTGCCAGCAAGTCCGACAGGAAAGACTACGAGCAGTACTTC.

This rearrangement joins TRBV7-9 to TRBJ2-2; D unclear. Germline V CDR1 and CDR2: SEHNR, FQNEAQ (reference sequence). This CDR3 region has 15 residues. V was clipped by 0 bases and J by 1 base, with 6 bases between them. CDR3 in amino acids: CASSLAVGNTGELFF. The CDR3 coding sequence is TGTGCCAGCAGCTTAGCAGTCGGGAACACCGGGGAGCTGTTTTTT.

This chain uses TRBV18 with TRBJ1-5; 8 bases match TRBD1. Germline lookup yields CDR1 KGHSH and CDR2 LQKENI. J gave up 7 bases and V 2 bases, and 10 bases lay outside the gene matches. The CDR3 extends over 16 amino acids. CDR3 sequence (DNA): TGTGCCAGCTCACCAGCGGCCAGGGGGCTGGGCCAGCCCCAGCATTTT. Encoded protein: CASSPAARGLGQPQHF.

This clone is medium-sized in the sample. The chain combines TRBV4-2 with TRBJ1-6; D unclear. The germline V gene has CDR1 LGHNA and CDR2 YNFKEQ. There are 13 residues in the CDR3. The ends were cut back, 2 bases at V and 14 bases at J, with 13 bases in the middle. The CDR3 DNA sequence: TGTGCCAGCAGCCAAACCCCGGGGAGGGCCCTCCACTTT. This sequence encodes CASSQTPGRALHF.

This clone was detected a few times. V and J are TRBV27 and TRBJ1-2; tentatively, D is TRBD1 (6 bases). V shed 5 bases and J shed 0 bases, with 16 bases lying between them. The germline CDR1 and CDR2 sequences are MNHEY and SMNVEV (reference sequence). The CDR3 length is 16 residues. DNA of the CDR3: TGTGCCAGCAGTCCCATTGGACAGCTAACTAACTATGGCTACACCTTC. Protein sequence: CASSPIGQLTNYGYTF.

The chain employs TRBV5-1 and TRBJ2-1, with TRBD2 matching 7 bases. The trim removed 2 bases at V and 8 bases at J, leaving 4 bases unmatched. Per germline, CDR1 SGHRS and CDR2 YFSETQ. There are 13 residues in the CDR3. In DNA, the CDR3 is TGCGCCAGCAGCTTTCAAAGCGGGGATGAGCAGTTCTTC. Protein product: CASSFQSGDEQFF.

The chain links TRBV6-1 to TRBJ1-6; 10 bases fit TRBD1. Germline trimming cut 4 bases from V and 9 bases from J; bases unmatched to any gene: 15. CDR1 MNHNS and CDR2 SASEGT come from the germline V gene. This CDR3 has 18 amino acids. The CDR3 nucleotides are TGTGCCAGCAGTGGAACATCCGAAAGACAGGGGGCCTTTTCACCCCTCCACTTT. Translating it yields CASSGTSERQGAFSPLHF.

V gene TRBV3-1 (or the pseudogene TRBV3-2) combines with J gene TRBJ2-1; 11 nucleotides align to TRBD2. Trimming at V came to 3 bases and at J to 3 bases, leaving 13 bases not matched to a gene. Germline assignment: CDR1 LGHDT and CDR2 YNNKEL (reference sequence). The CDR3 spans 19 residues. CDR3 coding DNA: TGTGCCAGCAGCCAGCACCCCGTAGCGGGGGGGCCGTTCTACAATGAGCAGTTCTTC. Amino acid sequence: CASSQHPVAGGPFYNEQFF.

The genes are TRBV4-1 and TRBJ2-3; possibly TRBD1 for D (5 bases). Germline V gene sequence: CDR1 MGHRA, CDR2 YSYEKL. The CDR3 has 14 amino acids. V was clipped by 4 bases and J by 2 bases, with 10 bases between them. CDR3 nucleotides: TGCGCCAGCAGCCCGACAGAGCTCACAGATACGCAGTATTTT. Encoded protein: CASSPTELTDTQYF.

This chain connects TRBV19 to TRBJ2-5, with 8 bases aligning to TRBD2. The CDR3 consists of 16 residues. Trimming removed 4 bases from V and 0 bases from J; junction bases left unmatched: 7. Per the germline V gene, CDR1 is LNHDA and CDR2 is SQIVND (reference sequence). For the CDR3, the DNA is TGTGCCAGTAGTACGTTAGGCGGGGGGTACCAAGAGACCCAGTACTTC. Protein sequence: CASSTLGGGYQETQYF.

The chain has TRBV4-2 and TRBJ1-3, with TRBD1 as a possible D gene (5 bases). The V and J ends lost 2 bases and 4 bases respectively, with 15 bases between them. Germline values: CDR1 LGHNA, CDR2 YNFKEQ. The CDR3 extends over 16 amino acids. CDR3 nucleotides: TGTGCCAGCAGCCAAAAAGGGGATGGGGGGGGAAACACCATATATTTT. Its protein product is CASSQKGDGGGNTIYF.